These 27 T cell receptor beta chains originate from one sample sequenced in a study of T cell changes during pregnancy in multiple sclerosis. This table comes from immunoSEQ multiplex PCR, and its TCRdb copy is limited to in-frame clones, with some not included. The table shows roughly 75,000 clones, with 93% occurring only once. Specimen: peripheral blood, collected after pregnancy. The receptor source for this set is a female donor in good health, enrolled as a control in a pregnancy study.

Concerning this clone: The sample contains more than one DNA sequence encoding this CDR3. V is TRBV18 and J is TRBJ1-5; 9 bases fit TRBD1. Germline CDR1 is KGHSH and CDR2 is LQKENI. J was trimmed by 4 bases and V by 3 bases; bases with no gene match: 1. CDR3 length: 14 residues. The CDR3 loop reads CASSPGTGNQPQHF. The CDR3, as DNA: TGTGCCAGCTCACCCGGGACAGGGAATCAGCCCCAGCATTTT.

This clone was found once. The rearrangement joins TRBV2 to TRBJ2-5; D remains ambiguous. This CDR3 is 14 amino acids long. Germline CDR1 is SNHLY and CDR2 is FYNNEI. The germline V and J ends were trimmed by 1 base and 4 bases, with 10 bases remaining between them. In DNA form, the CDR3 reads TGTGCCAGCAGTGAAGAGGTGGCGGTAGAGACCCAGTACTTC. It yields the protein CASSEEVAVETQYF.

V usage is TRBV28 and J usage is TRBJ1-5; D may be TRBD1 (5 bases). The CDR3 contains 14 residues. Between the trimmed V and J ends, which lost 4 bases and 6 bases, there was a span of 13 bases. Germline lookup yields CDR1 MDHEN and CDR2 SYDVKM. The CDR3 DNA follows: TGTGCCAGCAGTTATGTCAGGGTCGGTCAGCCCCAGCATTTT. Protein sequence: CASSYVRVGQPQHF.

This chain links TRBV10-3 with TRBJ2-3; TRBD1 is a possible D gene (6 bases). This CDR3 has 14 amino acids. Germline V CDR1 and CDR2: ENHRY, SYGVKD. The ends were cut back, 8 bases at V and 2 bases at J, with 14 bases in the middle. In nucleotides, the CDR3 is TGTGCCATCGAAGGACAGAGATCCACAGATACGCAGTATTTT. It codes for CAIEGQRSTDTQYF.

The V and J genes are TRBV5-6 and TRBJ1-2; D is ambiguous. The CDR3 consists of 14 residues. The ends were cut back, 4 bases at V and 0 bases at J, with 10 bases in the middle. Germline V gene data show CDR1 as SGHDT and CDR2 as YYEEEE. Here the CDR3 DNA reads TGTGCCAGCAGCCTTGACGGAGCTAACTATGGCTACACCTTC. Translation: CASSLDGANYGYTF.

The genes are TRBV6-1 and TRBJ1-2; D gene uncertain. V was clipped by 2 bases and J by 11 bases, with 15 bases between them. CDR1 is MNHNS, CDR2 SASEGT, per germline. The CDR3 runs 13 residues. In DNA, the CDR3 is TGTGCCAGCAGTGAAAAACTGGGTTTCGGGTACACCTTC. This encodes CASSEKLGFGYTF.

The chain has TRBV5-5 and TRBJ1-2; TRBD1 matches 7 bases. The CDR3 has 15 amino acids. The ends lost 5 bases at V and 2 bases at J; junction bases unmatched: 9. Germline V lookup: CDR1 SGHKS, CDR2 YYEKEE (reference sequence). The CDR3 DNA is TGTGCCAGCAGACGACAGGGAAGGCAGAACTATGGCTACACCTTC. Its translation: CASRRQGRQNYGYTF.

The rearrangement joins TRBV7-9 to TRBJ2-3; the match to TRBD1 covers 7 bases. With V trimmed by 1 base and J by 6 bases, 4 bases remained unmatched. CDR3 size: 14 residues. Germline V CDR1 and CDR2: SEHNR, FQNEAQ (reference sequence). The CDR3 loop is CASSLGQGYDTQYF. CDR3 bases: TGTGCCAGCAGCTTAGGACAGGGCTACGATACGCAGTATTTT.

The chain couples TRBV29-1 to TRBJ2-2, with TRBD1 matching over 7 bases. From germline, CDR1 is SQVTM and CDR2 ANQGSEA. The V and J ends lost 5 bases and 4 bases, in that order; junction bases with no gene match: 16. The CDR3 length is 17 residues. This CDR3 reads CSVLQGRGILGTGELFF. The CDR3 DNA is TGCAGCGTTTTACAAGGCAGGGGGATACTGGGCACCGGGGAGCTGTTTTTT.

The V and J genes are TRBV21-1 and TRBJ2-5; the table's D call TRBD2 went unverified against the DNA. TRBV21-1 is a known pseudogene. This CDR3 contains 14 residues. CDR3 DNA: TGTGCCAGCAGGGGGACTAGCTTCTCGGAGACCCAGTACTTC. Residues: CASRGTSFSETQYF.

This clone was picked up one time. V is TRBV6-6 and J is TRBJ2-7; 8 bases align to TRBD2. Trimming at V came to 7 bases and at J to 6 bases, leaving 8 bases not matched to a gene. The CDR3 extends over 13 amino acids. Germline V gives CDR1 MNHNY, CDR2 SVGAGI (reference sequence). In DNA, the CDR3 is TGTGCCAGCATGCGGGGGGAGTTGTCCGAGCAGTACTTC. Amino acids: CASMRGELSEQYF.

This clone has just one count. This rearrangement joins TRBV10-3 to TRBJ2-7; TRBD1 agrees at 11 bases. CDR1 is ENHRY and CDR2 is SYGVKD in the germline V gene. The CDR3 length is 17 residues. The J segment lost 0 bases and the V segment lost 4 bases, leaving 8 bases of the junction unmatched. In DNA form, the CDR3 reads TGTGCCATCAGTGGGACAGGGGGCCCTCTCCTCTCCTACGAGCAGTACTTC. Amino acids: CAISGTGGPLLSYEQYF.

V and J are TRBV2 and TRBJ2-1, with D maybe TRBD2 (6 bases). The V and J ends lost 3 bases and 9 bases respectively, with 9 bases between them. In germline, CDR1 is SNHLY, CDR2 FYNNEI. This CDR3 spans 12 amino acids. The CDR3 sequence is CASSDGRGEQFF. The CDR3 coding sequence is TGTGCCAGCAGTGACGGGCGGGGTGAGCAGTTCTTC.

The CDR3 loop is CASGSGLGNYGYTF. DNA for the CDR3: TGTGCCAGCGGATCAGGGCTGGGTAACTATGGCTACACCTTC. The J gene is TRBJ1-2, the V gene TRBV6-5, with D possibly matching TRBD1 (5 bases). Germline CDR1 and CDR2: MNHEY and SVGAGI. V was trimmed by 8 bases and J by 1 base, leaving 14 bases between them. This CDR3 has 14 amino acids.

The CDR3 bases are TGTGCCTGGACGGACAGGTCCTATGGCTACACCTTC. Translation gives CAWTDRSYGYTF. The chain links TRBV30 to TRBJ1-2, with 7 positions matching TRBD1. The junction had 3 bases not matched to a gene; V was cut back by 4 bases and J by 4 bases. The germline V gene has CDR1 GTSNPN and CDR2 SVGIG (reference sequence). The CDR3 is 12 residues long. Looking up the rest from reference TRBV30 and TRBJ1-2 gives the full variable domain: SQTIHQWPATLVQPVGSPLSLECTVEGTSNPNLYWYRQAAGRGLQLLFYSVGIGQISSEVPQNLSASRPQDRQFILSSKKLLLSDSGFYLCAWTDRSYGYTFGSGTRLTVV.

This sequence joins TRBV4-3 and TRBJ1-4; the D is unclear. The germline V and J ends were trimmed by 1 base and 8 bases, with 14 bases remaining between them. The CDR3 consists of 15 residues. The germline CDR1 and CDR2 sequences are LGHNA and YSLEER. DNA of the CDR3: TGCGCCAGCAGCCAAGTTGCAGAAATAAGAGAAAAACTGTTTTTT. Translated: CASSQVAEIREKLFF.

This sequence joins TRBV10-3 and TRBJ2-2, with 8 bases aligning to TRBD1. This CDR3 region has 17 residues. V lost 10 bases to trimming and J lost 4 bases; unmatched junction nucleotides: 17. Per the germline V gene, CDR1 is ENHRY and CDR2 is SYGVKD. CDR3 DNA: TGTGCCACTAGAACCCCCAGGGCAGGGGGCATCACCGGGGAGCTGTTTTTT. This encodes CATRTPRAGGITGELFF.

The chain uses TRBV2 and TRBJ2-7, with D unresolved. V was pared by 6 bases and J by 5 bases, with 8 bases between. The length of the CDR3 is 11 residues. Germline V lookup: CDR1 SNHLY, CDR2 FYNNEI. CDR3 sequence (DNA): TGTGCCAGCAGCGTTCGGGACGAGCAGTACTTC. It yields the protein CASSVRDEQYF.

V is TRBV6-6 and J is TRBJ2-3; D is perhaps TRBD1 (5 bases). The germline gives CDR1 MNHNY, CDR2 SVGAGI (reference sequence). This CDR3 has 13 residues. V was trimmed by 6 bases and J by 10 bases, leaving 17 bases between them. Written as DNA, the CDR3 is TGTGCCAGCAGCCCCAGGGTTCGGTCGGCGCAGTATTTT. It yields the protein CASSPRVRSAQYF.

This sequence joins TRBV19 and TRBJ1-2; 9 positions agree with TRBD1. CDR1 and CDR2 from the germline V gene are LNHDA and SQIVND (reference sequence). V lost 6 bases, J lost 8 bases, and 10 bases stayed unmatched. This CDR3 has 14 residues. CDR3 protein: CASSPTGTGYGYTF. In DNA, the CDR3 is TGTGCCAGTAGCCCAACCGGGACAGGGTACGGCTACACCTTC. The variable domain in full, completed from reference TRBV19 and TRBJ1-2, reads DGGITQSPKYLFRKEGQNVTLSCEQNLNHDAMYWYRQDPGQGLRLIYYSQIVNDFQKGDIAEGYSVSREKKESFPLTVTSAQKNPTAFYLCASSPTGTGYGYTFGSGTRLTVV.

The chain employs TRBV18 and TRBJ2-1, with TRBD1 as a possible D gene (6 bases). Trimming shortened V by 5 bases and J by 4 bases, and 12 bases separated the two germline ends. There are 14 residues in the CDR3. The germline V gene has CDR1 KGHSH and CDR2 LQKENI. CDR3: CASSTGTGYNEQFF. The CDR3 coding sequence is TGTGCCAGCTCAACAGGGACGGGGTACAATGAGCAGTTCTTC.

This clone was observed a single time. The junction shows a germline mismatch at one end, possibly a read error. The genes are TRBV5-1 and TRBJ2-5, with a tentative D call TRBD1 (6 bases). Germline loops: CDR1 SGHRS, CDR2 YFSETQ. This CDR3 contains 14 residues. This CDR3 reads CATSLGGQQGTQYF. CDR3 DNA: TGCGCCACCTCCCTAGGAGGACAGCAAGGGACCCAGTACTTC.

The chain has TRBV5-6 and TRBJ2-7; 7 nucleotides line up with TRBD1. V dropped 1 base and J dropped 1; count of bases not matched to a gene: 8. CDR1 SGHDT and CDR2 YYEEEE come from the germline V gene. This CDR3 is 16 amino acids long. CDR3 in DNA: TGTGCCAGCAGCTTGTTCCTACAGACAGGGTCCTACGAGCAGTACTTC. Translating it yields CASSLFLQTGSYEQYF.

On this clone itself: One end of the junction fails to match germline, which may point to a read error. The chain employs TRBV7-7 and TRBJ2-5; 7 bases are shared with TRBD2. The CDR3 is 14 residues long. Germline loops: CDR1 SSHAT, CDR2 FNYEAQ (reference sequence). The CDR3 DNA is TGTGCTAGCAGCTTGGACGGGAGGCAAGAGACCCAGTACTTC. Its protein product is CASSLDGRQETQYF.

V gene TRBV7-2 combines with J gene TRBJ2-5; maybe TRBD1 (5 bases). The CDR3 spans 15 residues. Trimming left V 1 base short and J 4 bases short, with 13 bases between. Germline V CDR1 and CDR2: SGHTA, FQGNSA. The CDR3 protein is CASSLDSRAPETQYF. For the CDR3, the DNA is TGTGCCAGCAGCTTAGACTCCAGGGCCCCAGAGACCCAGTACTTC.

The chain combines TRBV28 with TRBJ1-1; D is uncertain. Germline V gene sequence: CDR1 MDHEN, CDR2 SYDVKM. V shed 4 bases and J shed 2 bases, with 5 bases lying between them. This CDR3 region has 12 residues. CDR3 loop: CASSSVNTEAFF. The CDR3 DNA reads as TGTGCCAGCAGTTCAGTAAACACTGAAGCTTTCTTT.

V gene TRBV7-2 combines with J gene TRBJ2-3, with D tentatively TRBD1 (6 bases). This CDR3 is 14 amino acids long. Deletions cut 7 bases from V and 3 bases from J, with 14 bases between. CDR1 and CDR2 (germline): SGHTA, FQGNSA. CDR3 coding DNA: TGTGCCAGCACCCAGGGACACCCGACAGATACGCAGTATTTT. Encoded protein: CASTQGHPTDTQYF.